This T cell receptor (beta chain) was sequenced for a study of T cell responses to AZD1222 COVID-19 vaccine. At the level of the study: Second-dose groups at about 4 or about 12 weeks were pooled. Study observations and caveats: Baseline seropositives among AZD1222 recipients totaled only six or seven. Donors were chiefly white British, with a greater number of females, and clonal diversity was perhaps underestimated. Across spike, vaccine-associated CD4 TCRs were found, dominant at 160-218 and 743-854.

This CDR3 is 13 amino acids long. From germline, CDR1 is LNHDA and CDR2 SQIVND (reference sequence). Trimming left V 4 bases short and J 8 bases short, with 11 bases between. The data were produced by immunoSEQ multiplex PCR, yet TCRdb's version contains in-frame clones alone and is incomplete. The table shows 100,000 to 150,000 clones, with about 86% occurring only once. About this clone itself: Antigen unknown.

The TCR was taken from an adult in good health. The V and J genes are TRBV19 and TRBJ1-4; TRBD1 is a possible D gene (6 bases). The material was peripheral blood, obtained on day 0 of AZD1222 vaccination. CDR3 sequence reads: CASSTNRDEKLFF. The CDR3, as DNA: TGTGCCAGTAGTACCAACAGGGACGAAAAACTGTTTTTT.